These T cell receptor beta chains were read from a single sample in a study of blood T cell repertoires in COVID-19. Method: immunoSEQ multiplex PCR; TCRdb's copy keeps in-frame clones and lacks some. The sample holds 140,000 to 150,000 clones, around 80% seen once. Sample: peripheral blood. Receptors originate from a man aged 55-75 years with acute or convalescent COVID-19. Each CDR3 is given with its conserved first and last residue. The D gene is left open where the match is weak. Clone size is given for some rows only: seen once, a few or many times, or a class if the clone is expanded.

12,TRBJ2-1,-,TRBD2,TRBV14,TGTGCCAGCAGCCAAGCCAGCGGGAAACAGTTCTTC,CASSQASGKQFF
16,TRBJ2-2,-,-,TRBV11-3,TGTGCCAGCAGTGAAAGAGGAGCCGGGTACACCGGGGAGCTGTTTTTT,CASSERGAGYTGELFF
14,TRBJ2-7,-,TRBD1,TRBV11-2,TGTGCCAGCAGCCCCGGGACAGGGGGCTACGAGCAGTACTTC,CASSPGTGGYEQYF
14,TRBJ2-3,-,-,TRBV2,TGTGCCAGCACGCGGGACGGGGACACAGATACGCAGTATTTT,CASTRDGDTDTQYF
14,TRBJ2-7,-,TRBD1,TRBV5-1,TGCGCCAGCAGCCTTGACAGGGGTCCCTACGAGCAGTACTTC,CASSLDRGPYEQYF
15,TRBJ1-5,-,-,TRBV9,TGTGCCAGCAGCGTAGGGGAAGGGAGAAATCAGCCCCAGCATTTT,CASSVGEGRNQPQHF
15,TRBJ2-1,-,-,TRBV9,TGTGCCAGCAGCGTAGCGGGACTCCACTACAATGAGCAGTTCTTC,CASSVAGLHYNEQFF
16,TRBJ2-1,-,TRBD2,TRBV27,TGTGCCAGCACCCTCGGACTAGCGGGAGGTAACAATGAGCAGTTCTTC,CASTLGLAGGNNEQFF
17,TRBJ2-5,-,TRBD2,TRBV5-1,TGCGCCAGCAGCTCGGGACTAGCGGGAGGGCCCGGTGAGACCCAGTACTTC,CASSSGLAGGPGETQYF
13,TRBJ2-1,-,TRBD1,TRBV6-5,TGTGCCAGCAGACAGGGGACCTACAATGAGCAGTTCTTC,CASRQGTYNEQFF
13,TRBJ1-4,-,-,TRBV6-6,TGTGCCAGCAGTTACTCTCAGAATGAAAAACTGTTTTTT,CASSYSQNEKLFF
16,TRBJ2-3,-,-,TRBV2,TGTGCCAGCAGTGAATTGGGGGGAGGCCGGGGAGATACGCAGTATTTT,CASSELGGGRGDTQYF
18,TRBJ2-4,-,-,TRBV19,TGTGCCAGTAGTATCCGGCAGGGAAGTCCCAGGGCCAAAAACATTCAGTACTTC,CASSIRQGSPRAKNIQYF
13,TRBJ2-7,-,TRBD2,TRBV5-6,TGTGCCAGCAGCTTCGGGGGGTCGTACGAGCAGTACTTC,CASSFGGSYEQYF
18,TRBJ2-2,-,TRBD2,TRBV5-4,TGTGCCAGCAGCAAGGGACTAGCGGGACCAGCGAACACCGGGGAGCTGTTTTTT,CASSKGLAGPANTGELFF
14,TRBJ1-4,-,TRBD1,TRBV18,TGTGCCAGCTCCACAGGGGGCCGTGGGGAAAAACTGTTTTTT,CASSTGGRGEKLFF
14,TRBJ2-7,-,-,TRBV9,TGTGCCAGCAGCGCCCCCGGGAACTCCTACGAGCAGTACTTC,CASSAPGNSYEQYF
16,TRBJ2-5,-,TRBD2,TRBV11-2,TGTGCCAGCAGCTCGGGGACTAGCGGGAGTAAAGAGACCCAGTACTTC,CASSSGTSGSKETQYF
14,TRBJ1-5,-,-,TRBV6-6,TGTGCCAGCAGTTACTCCGGGGGCAATCAGCCCCAGCATTTT,CASSYSGGNQPQHF
14,TRBJ1-6,-,TRBD1,TRBV18,TGTGCCAGCTCACCAGAAGGGGGCAATTCACCCCTCCACTTT,CASSPEGGNSPLHF
15,TRBJ2-7,-,-,TRBV7-8,TGTGCCAGCAGCTTAGAAATGGGGCGGACCTACGAGCAGTACTTC,CASSLEMGRTYEQYF
16,TRBJ2-3,-,TRBD2,TRBV5-1,TGCGCCAGCAGCTTATGGTCAAGCGGGAGGACGGGTACGCAGTATTTT,CASSLWSSGRTGTQYF
14,TRBJ1-3,-,TRBD1,TRBV11-3,TGTGCCAGCAGCCTGACAGGGGCTGGAAACACCATATATTTT,CASSLTGAGNTIYF
12,TRBJ2-7,-,TRBD2,TRBV7-8,TGTGCCAGCAGCTCCCGGGACTACGGGCAGTACTTC,CASSSRDYGQYF
15,TRBJ2-7,once,TRBD1,TRBV29-1,TGCAGCGTTGATGCCCCGACAGGGGGCACCTACGAGCAGTACTTC,CSVDAPTGGTYEQYF
17,TRBJ2-3,once,TRBD2,TRBV3-1/TRBV3-2,TGTGCCAGCAGCCGGCAGACTAGCGGGGGCCTCACAGATACGCAGTATTTT,CASSRQTSGGLTDTQYF
14,TRBJ2-3,once,-,TRBV27,TGTGCCAGCAGTTTGCAATTACAGGGCTATACGCAGTATTTT,CASSLQLQGYTQYF
19,TRBJ2-1,-,TRBD2,TRBV5-1,TGCGCCAGCAGCCGAGGGGCTAGCGGGAGGGACGTTCTCCGCCGTGAGCAGTTCTTC,CASSRGASGRDVLRREQFF